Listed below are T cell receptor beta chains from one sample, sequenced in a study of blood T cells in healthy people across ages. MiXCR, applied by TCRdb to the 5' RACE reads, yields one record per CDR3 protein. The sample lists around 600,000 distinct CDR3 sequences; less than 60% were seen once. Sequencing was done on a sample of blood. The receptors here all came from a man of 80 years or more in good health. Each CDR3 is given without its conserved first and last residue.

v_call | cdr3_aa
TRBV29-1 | SAFAVADLADTQY
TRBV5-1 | ASSLEAGVLYEQY
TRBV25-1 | ASSEYGGPDNSPLH
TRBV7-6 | ASSARTSMGNQPQH
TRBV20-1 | SAVLAGGPGEQF
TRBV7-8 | ASSLEGIPTREQY
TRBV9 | ASSAQQGLYTEAF
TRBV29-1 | SANPTSGRNRSYNEQF
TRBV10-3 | AISLRGPSTDTQY
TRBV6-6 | ASSYRMEGTEAF
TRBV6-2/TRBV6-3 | ASSYPSGGSNQPQH
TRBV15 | ATMKGANEKLF
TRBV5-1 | ASSFQGNPQETQY
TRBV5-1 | ASKETGGDEKLF
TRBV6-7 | ASKAVERYEQY
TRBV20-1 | SAREQGKGSTEAF
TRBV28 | ASRITGTGDNEQF
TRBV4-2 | ASTSGASGIVEQY